What follows is one T cell receptor beta chain and its context. Assay used: immunoSEQ multiplex PCR; TCRdb lists only in-frame clones, some missing. This table holds about 180,000 clones, about 92% found once. The data originate from a study of control samples from healthy donors and cancer patients. The V gene end was trimmed by 5 bases and the J gene end by 3 bases; junction bases not matched to a gene: 6. The CDR3 is 14 residues long. CDR1 is SEHNR and CDR2 is FQNEAQ in the germline V gene (reference sequence). The rearrangement links TRBV7-9 to TRBJ1-2; TRBD1 matches 7 bases. This TCR was sampled from a man aged 30 to 45 in good health. The specimen was blood. The CDR3 loop reads CASSRDSMHYGYTF. CDR3 DNA: TGTGCCAGCAGCCGGGACAGCATGCACTATGGCTACACCTTC.